The following is a T cell receptor (beta chain) sequence with its context. Its antigen is currently unknown. Both 60 Vbeta primers and 13 Jbeta primers went into the PCR. How the authors handled the data: The count from a later analysis was about 80 million unique TCR beta chains, about 10 million of them shared. Using immunoSEQ multiplex PCR, the repertoire was profiled, and TCRdb retains in-frame clones only, with some absent. V and J calls and clone size follow that table, whereas D and trimming were derived from the DNA. The sample includes approximately 69,000 clones, around 64% seen only once; the top ten take about 22%. This CDR3 has 13 residues. From germline, CDR1 is SGDLS and CDR2 YYNGEE. The V end lost 7 bases, the J end lost 3 bases, and 10 bases lay between the germline ends. The donors comprised healthy bone marrow donors. The sample comes from a study of cytomegalovirus exposure and HLA in healthy donors.

Study outcomes and limitations: Earlier results showed most TCR beta V segments being productive about 87% or about 30% of the time.

This clonotype originated in a middle-aged man in good health and CMV-seropositive. The chain employs TRBV9 and TRBJ2-2, with a tentative D call TRBD2 (5 bases). The material sequenced was PBMCs. The CDR3 loop is CASLSGYTGELFF. The CDR3, as DNA: TGTGCCAGCTTGAGCGGCTACACCGGGGAGCTGTTTTTT.